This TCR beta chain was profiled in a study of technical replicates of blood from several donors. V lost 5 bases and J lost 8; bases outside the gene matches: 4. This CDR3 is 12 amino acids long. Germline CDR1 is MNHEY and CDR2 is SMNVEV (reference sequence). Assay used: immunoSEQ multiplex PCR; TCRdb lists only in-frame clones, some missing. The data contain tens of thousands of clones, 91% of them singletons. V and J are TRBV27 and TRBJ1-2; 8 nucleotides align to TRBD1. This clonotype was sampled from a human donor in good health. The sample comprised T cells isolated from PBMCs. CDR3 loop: CASSSRGQGYTF. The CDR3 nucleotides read TGTGCCAGCAGTAGCAGGGGGCAAGGCTACACCTTC.